A single sample gave rise to the 16 T cell receptor beta chains below, sequenced in a study of spatial heterogeneity in lung cancer. A single record per CDR3 protein comes from TCRdb applying MiXCR to the 5' RACE reads. The profile shows some 15,000 distinct CDR3 sequences, around 10% of them singletons. The sample's time point: sample taken at primary tumor resection. Whole RNA was taken from tumor, nontumor lung or frozen PBMC; it was then sequenced unsorted. This material consisted of PBMCs, taken at surgery. Every receptor here comes from a male donor with early-stage non-small cell lung cancer.

This clonotype ranks as medium-sized. The gene calls are TRBV7-9 and TRBJ2-3; possibly TRBD1 or TRBD2 for D (5 bases each). This CDR3 contains 15 residues. The ends were cut back, 0 bases at V and 4 bases at J, with 11 bases in the middle. The V gene's germline CDR1 is SEHNR and CDR2 FQNEAQ (reference sequence). In nucleotides, the CDR3 is TGTGCCAGCAGCTTAGCAGGGGACGAGGCAGATACGCAGTATTTT. It translates to CASSLAGDEADTQYF. Full variable domain (rest looked up from reference TRBV7-9 and TRBJ2-3): DTGVSQNPRHKITKRGQNVTFRCDPISEHNRLYWYRQTLGQGPEFLTYFQNEAQLEKSRLLSDRFSAERPKGSFSTLEIQRTEQGDSAMYLCASSLAGDEADTQYFGPGTRLTVL.

As for this clonotype: Since a much larger clone is just one base distant, this may be a read error. This chain joins TRBV28 and TRBJ2-1; tentatively, D is TRBD1 (5 bases). From germline, CDR1 is MDHEN and CDR2 SYDVKM. V lost 10 bases and J 5 bases, leaving 9 bases between the germline ends. The CDR3 contains 11 residues. CDR3 sequence (DNA): TGTGCCAACATCAGGGACAATGAGCAGTTCTTC. It is translated as CANIRDNEQFF.

There are many counts of this clonotype. This sequence joins TRBV7-2 and TRBJ2-3, with unresolved D. With 2 bases removed from V and 0 bases from J, the gap between germline ends came to 6 bases. The CDR3 has 14 residues. From germline, CDR1 is SGHTA and CDR2 FQGNSA. The CDR3 bases are TGTGCCAGCAGCTTAAGCAGGAGCACAGATACGCAGTATTTT. Translation gives CASSLSRSTDTQYF.

This clonotype was counted many times. The chain couples TRBV19 to TRBJ2-6; D gene ambiguous. V dropped 6 bases and J dropped 2 bases, with 14 bases sitting between them. In germline, CDR1 is LNHDA, CDR2 SQIVND (reference sequence). The CDR3 spans 16 residues. The DNA of the CDR3 is TGTGCCAGTAGCGGCAGCCCCTCTGCTGGGGCCAACGTCCTGACTTTC. Amino acid sequence: CASSGSPSAGANVLTF.

CDR3 in amino acids: CSARGGDTGGKLFF. The CDR3 DNA reads TGCAGTGCTAGAGGGGGTGACACCGGGGGAAAACTGTTTTTT. J is TRBJ1-4 and V is TRBV20-1; D possibly corresponds to TRBD1 (5 bases). Germline V gives CDR1 DFQATT, CDR2 SNEGSKA (reference sequence). This CDR3 has 14 residues. Trimming pared 1 base from V and 10 bases from J, leaving 16 bases between.

This clonotype was counted ten times or more. The chain joins TRBV11-2 to TRBJ1-6; maybe TRBD1 (6 bases). Trimming took 5 bases from V and 9 from J, leaving 14 bases between them. There are 14 residues in the CDR3. Germline V gene data show CDR1 as SGHAT and CDR2 as FQNNGV. In DNA form, the CDR3 reads TGTGCCAGCAGCCGTATTACAGGGAGTTCACCCCTCCACTTT. It specifies CASSRITGSSPLHF.

This clonotype was observed at least ten times. This chain connects TRBV7-2 to TRBJ2-5; tentatively, D is TRBD2 (5 bases). Trimming took 1 base from V and 5 from J, leaving 14 bases between them. The CDR3 totals 15 residues. Germline CDR1 reads SGHTA; CDR2 reads FQGNSA. The CDR3 nucleotides are TGTGCCAGCAGCTTAGGAGCCGGGGATGGGGAGACCCAGTACTTC. It codes for CASSLGAGDGETQYF.

V usage is TRBV27 and J usage is TRBJ2-4, with TRBD1 matching over 7 bases. V trimming: 5 bases; J trimming: 8 bases; junction bases outside the gene matches: 3. Germline V gene sequence: CDR1 MNHEY, CDR2 SMNVEV (reference sequence). This CDR3 is 12 amino acids long. The CDR3 sequence: CASSVQGYIQYF. CDR3 DNA sequence: TGTGCCAGCAGTGTACAGGGGTACATTCAGTACTTC.

This clonotype has at least ten counts. V usage is TRBV7-8 and J usage is TRBJ2-5; 8 bases are a match to TRBD1. This CDR3 is 15 amino acids long. In germline, CDR1 is SGHVS, CDR2 FQNEAQ. The V segment lost 5 bases and the J segment 7 bases; nucleotides outside the gene matches: 12. CDR3 nucleotide sequence: TGTGCCAGCAGCCAAGGGACAGGCCCAGGGCGGACCCAGTACTTC. It specifies CASSQGTGPGRTQYF.

To note about this clonotype: Its ends do not fully match the called genes, so a read error is possible. The rearrangement links TRBV6-1 to TRBJ2-3; D may be TRBD2 (5 bases). The germline CDR1 and CDR2 sequences are MNHNS and SASEGT. The CDR3 length is 15 residues. The CDR3 protein is CTSTKFPEGTDTQYF. CDR3 sequence (DNA): TGTACCAGCACTAAATTCCCGGAGGGCACAGATACGCAGTATTTT.

This clonotype has at least ten counts. The gene calls are TRBV28 and TRBJ2-7, with 10 bases matching TRBD1. This CDR3 has 15 residues. J lost 2 bases, V lost 6 bases, and 7 bases had no gene match. Germline CDR1 MDHEN, CDR2 SYDVKM. The DNA of the CDR3 is TGTGCCAGCAGGGGACATGGGACAGGGGCCTACGAGCAGTACTTC. It codes for CASRGHGTGAYEQYF.

By sample fraction, this clonotype is medium-sized (0.01 to 0.1%). The chain links TRBV7-9 to TRBJ2-1; perhaps TRBD2 as D (6 bases). V was shortened by 5 bases and J by 15 bases, with 20 bases between the two germline ends. This CDR3 has 13 amino acids. The germline V gene has CDR1 SEHNR and CDR2 FQNEAQ (reference sequence). For the CDR3, the DNA is TGTGCCAGCAGCCAGACCACCCACGCGGGGACGTTCTTC. Its translation is CASSQTTHAGTFF.

The chain couples TRBV15 to TRBJ2-2, with unresolved D. Trimming left V 8 bases short and J 3 bases short, with 10 bases between. Germline CDR1 and CDR2: LNHNV and YYDKDF (reference sequence). CDR3 length: 13 residues. In nucleotides, the CDR3 is TGTGCCACCGGCGCCATGTACACCGGGGAGCTGTTTTTT. It translates to CATGAMYTGELFF.

This clonotype came up many times. This chain uses TRBV7-2 with TRBJ1-1; 10 bases match TRBD1. The J segment lost 4 bases and the V segment lost 8 bases, leaving 13 bases of the junction unmatched. The CDR3 contains 16 residues. Germline CDR1 reads SGHTA; CDR2 reads FQGNSA. The CDR3 DNA reads as TGTGCCAGCTCCCCCACCGGGACAGGGGTGTTCACTGAAGCTTTCTTT. As protein: CASSPTGTGVFTEAFF.

This clonotype showed up many times. The chain combines TRBV13 with TRBJ1-1; D is possibly TRBD1 (6 bases). CDR3 length: 18 residues. The germline CDR1 and CDR2 sequences are PRHDT and FYEKMQ (reference sequence). V was shortened by 1 base and J by 7 bases, with 25 bases between the two germline ends. The CDR3 spells CASSLVDRIKFEKNEAFF. The DNA of the CDR3 is TGTGCCAGCAGCTTAGTCGACAGGATCAAATTCGAGAAGAATGAAGCTTTCTTT.

V gene TRBV7-2 combines with J gene TRBJ1-1; D possibly corresponds to TRBD1 (5 bases). The CDR3 extends over 13 amino acids. V was cut by 1 base and J by 7 bases, with 10 bases left in between. Germline assignment: CDR1 SGHTA and CDR2 FQGNSA. This CDR3 is CASSLGRDFEAFF. The CDR3 DNA is TGTGCCAGCAGCTTAGGCAGGGACTTTGAAGCTTTCTTT.